The clone carrying this T cell receptor beta chain was observed a single time. The method was immunoSEQ multiplex PCR; TCRdb's version includes in-frame clones alone and lacks a portion of them. Here the sample spans around 140,000 clones, about nine tenths being singletons. The data derive from a study of blood T cell repertoires in COVID-19. Study at large: The United States, Italy and Spain supplied acute and convalescent COVID-19 samples.

Participant age was about 18 to 95 years, and participants resided in roughly 24 US areas. Participants were placed into cohorts based on the clinical history they reported. The V end was cut by 3 bases, the J end by 2 bases, with 16 bases between. Germline V gene lookup returns CDR1 MNHNS and CDR2 SASEGT. The CDR3 is 16 residues long. The sequence derives from a woman aged 40 to 49 who had been exposed to COVID-19. Sample: PBMCs or T cells enriched from blood (not recorded which). The chain joins TRBV6-1 to TRBJ1-2; possible D gene TRBD1, 6 bases. Here the CDR3 reads CASSDPGEPSNYGYTF. CDR3 nucleotides: TGTGCCAGCAGTGACCCAGGGGAGCCCTCGAACTATGGCTACACCTTC.